This T cell receptor (beta chain) was recorded in a study of blood T cell repertoires in COVID-19. About the research overall: COVID-19 samples collected from the United States, Italy and Spain covered acute and convalescent phases.

Participant-reported clinical history was the basis for cohort assignment. The study counted Cohort 3 donors as recovered given two negative PCRs, clearance, or symptom resolution. The germline V and J ends were trimmed by 3 bases and 5 bases, with 10 bases remaining between them. Germline lookup yields CDR1 LNHDA and CDR2 SQIVND (reference sequence). The CDR3 is 13 residues long. The assay was immunoSEQ multiplex PCR, and TCRdb's table has in-frame clones only and misses some. The sample has 300,000 to 350,000 clones; roughly 89% are singletons. Notes on this clone: Other DNA sequences of this sample code for an identical CDR3.

Specimen: PBMCs or T cells enriched from blood (not recorded which). The TCR originated in a woman in her twenties or thirties who had recovered from COVID-19. The chain combines TRBV19 with TRBJ1-2; TRBD1 might be the D (5 bases). The CDR3 spells CASSINRFYGYTF. CDR3 DNA sequence: TGTGCCAGTAGTATTAACAGGTTTTATGGCTACACCTTC.